This paragraph reports one T cell receptor (beta chain). The data originate from a study of CD8 T cells in Susac syndrome. CDR3 length equals 16 residues. The ends were cut back, 1 base at V and 5 bases at J, with 18 bases in the middle. Germline V gene data show CDR1 as SGHTA and CDR2 as FQGTGA. A quantity of about 0.5 to 1 ug RNA underwent reverse transcription using random hexamers. TCRdb used MiXCR to reprocess the immunoSEQ multiplex PCR reads, holding one entry per CDR3 protein. The sample contains some 400,000 distinct CDR3 sequences, about 85% of which appear only once. The clonotype originates from a human donor with multiple sclerosis. Sequenced input: CD8+ T cells from PBMCs. J is TRBJ2-7 and V is TRBV7-3; possibly TRBD2 for D (6 bases). The CDR3 DNA sequence: TGTGCCAGCAGCTTAATTGGGGGAGGCCAGGGCGACGAGCAGTACTTC. Its translation: CASSLIGGGQGDEQYF.